The sequence of this TCR beta chain was determined in a study of T cells in Graves' hyperthyroidism and ophthalmopathy. For ophthalmopathy patients, the Clinical Activity Score was at least 3 and the NOSPECS grade at least 4; duration was under 3 months. Thyroid ultrasound, orbital computed tomography, clinical symptoms, and serum thyroxine and TRAb underpinned diagnoses. In germline, CDR1 is SGHVS, CDR2 FQNEAQ. The CDR3 covers 15 residues. Trimming shortened V by 5 bases and J by 2 bases, and 16 bases separated the two germline ends. Amplified TCR beta CDR3 regions derived from RNA transcripts. First-round RT-PCR of the TCR CDR3 relied on the HTBI primer set. TCRdb independently ran MiXCR on the multiplex PCR reads; one entry per CDR3 protein. The sample includes approximately 430,000 distinct CDR3 sequences, roughly 15% of them seen just once.

The receptor was derived from a man younger than 30 with Graves' ophthalmopathy. The material sequenced was blood. J is TRBJ2-7 and V is TRBV7-8; D may be TRBD1 (5 bases). CDR3 region: CASSRADQGPYEQYF. The CDR3 nucleotides are TGTGCCAGCAGCAGAGCAGACCAGGGTCCCTACGAGCAGTACTTC.